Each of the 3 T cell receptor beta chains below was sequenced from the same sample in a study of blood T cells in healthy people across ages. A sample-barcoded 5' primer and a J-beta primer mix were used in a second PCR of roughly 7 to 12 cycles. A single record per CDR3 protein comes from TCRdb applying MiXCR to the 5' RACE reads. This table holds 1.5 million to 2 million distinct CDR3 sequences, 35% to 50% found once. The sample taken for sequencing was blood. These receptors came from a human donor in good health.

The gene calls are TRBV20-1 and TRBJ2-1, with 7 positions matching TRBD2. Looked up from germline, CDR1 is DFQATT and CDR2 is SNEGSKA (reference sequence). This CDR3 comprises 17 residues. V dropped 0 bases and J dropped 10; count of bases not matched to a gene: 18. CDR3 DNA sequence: TGCAGTGCTAGAGACCGGAAGACCGGGACTACCCTTCTGGAGCAGTTCTTC. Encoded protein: CSARDRKTGTTLLEQFF.

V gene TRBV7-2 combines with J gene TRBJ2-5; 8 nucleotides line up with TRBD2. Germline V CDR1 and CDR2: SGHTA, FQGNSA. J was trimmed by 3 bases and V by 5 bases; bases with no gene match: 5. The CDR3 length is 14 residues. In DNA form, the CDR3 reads TGTGCCAGCAGCCAAGGAGCGGGGGAAGAGACCCAGTACTTC. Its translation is CASSQGAGEETQYF.

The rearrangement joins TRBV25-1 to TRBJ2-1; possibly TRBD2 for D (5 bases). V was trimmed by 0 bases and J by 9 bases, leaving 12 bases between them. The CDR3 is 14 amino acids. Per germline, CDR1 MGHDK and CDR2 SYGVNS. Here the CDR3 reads CASSEYFGKGEQFF. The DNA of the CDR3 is TGTGCCAGCAGTGAATACTTCGGGAAGGGTGAGCAGTTCTTC. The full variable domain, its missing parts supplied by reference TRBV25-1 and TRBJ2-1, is EADIYQTPRYLVIGTGKKITLECSQTMGHDKMYWYQQDPGMELHLIHYSYGVNSTEKGDLSSESTVSRIRTEHFPLTLESARPSHTSQYLCASSEYFGKGEQFFGPGTRLTVL.